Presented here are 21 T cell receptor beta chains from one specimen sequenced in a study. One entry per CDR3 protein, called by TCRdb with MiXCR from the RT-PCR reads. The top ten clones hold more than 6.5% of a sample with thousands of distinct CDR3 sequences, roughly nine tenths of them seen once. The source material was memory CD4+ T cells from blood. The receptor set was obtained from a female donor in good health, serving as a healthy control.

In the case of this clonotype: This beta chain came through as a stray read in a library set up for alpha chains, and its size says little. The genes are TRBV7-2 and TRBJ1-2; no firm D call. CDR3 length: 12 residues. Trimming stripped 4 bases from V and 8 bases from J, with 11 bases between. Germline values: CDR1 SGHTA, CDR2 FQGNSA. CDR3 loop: CASSSRKGGYTF. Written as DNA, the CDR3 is TGTGCCAGCAGCTCCCGGAAGGGCGGCTACACCTTC.

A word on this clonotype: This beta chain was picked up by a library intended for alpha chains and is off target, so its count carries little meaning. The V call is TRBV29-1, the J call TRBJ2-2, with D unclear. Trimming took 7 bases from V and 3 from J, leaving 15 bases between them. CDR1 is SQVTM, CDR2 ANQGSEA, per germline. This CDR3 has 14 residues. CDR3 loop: CSAAANRDTGELFF. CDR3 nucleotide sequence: TGCAGCGCCGCAGCCAACCGGGACACCGGGGAGCTGTTTTTT.

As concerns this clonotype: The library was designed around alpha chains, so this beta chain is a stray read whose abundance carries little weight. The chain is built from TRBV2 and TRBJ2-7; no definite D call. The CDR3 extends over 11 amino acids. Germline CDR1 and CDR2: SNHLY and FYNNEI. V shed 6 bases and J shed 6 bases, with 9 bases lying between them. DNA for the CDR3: TGTGCCAGCAGCTGGGAAACCGAGCAGTACTTC. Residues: CASSWETEQYF.

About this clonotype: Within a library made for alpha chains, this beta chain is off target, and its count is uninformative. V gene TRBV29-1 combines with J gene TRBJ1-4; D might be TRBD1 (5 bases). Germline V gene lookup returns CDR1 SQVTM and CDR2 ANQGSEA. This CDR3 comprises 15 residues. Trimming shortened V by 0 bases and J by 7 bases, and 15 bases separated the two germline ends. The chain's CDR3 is CSVEDYTGRGEKLFF. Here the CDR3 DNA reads TGCAGCGTTGAAGATTATACGGGGCGAGGTGAAAAACTGTTTTTT.

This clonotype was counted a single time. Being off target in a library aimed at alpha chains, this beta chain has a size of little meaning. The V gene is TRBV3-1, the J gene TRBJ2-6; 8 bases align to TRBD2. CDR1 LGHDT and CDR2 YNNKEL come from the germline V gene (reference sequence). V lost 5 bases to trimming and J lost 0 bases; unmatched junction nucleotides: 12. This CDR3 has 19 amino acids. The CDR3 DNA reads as TGTGCCAGCAGCTCCCGGGGGGGGCGCTTCCCCTCTGGGGCCAACGTCCTGACTTTC. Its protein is CASSSRGGRFPSGANVLTF.

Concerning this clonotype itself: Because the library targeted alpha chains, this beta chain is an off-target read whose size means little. The DNA for the CDR3 is TGCAGTGCTAGAGATAAGGGCAGGGCGAGTGATACGCAGTATTTT. Translated, it gives CSARDKGRASDTQYF. This rearrangement joins TRBV20-1 to TRBJ2-3; D may be TRBD1 (5 bases). CDR1 and CDR2 (germline): DFQATT, SNEGSKA (reference sequence). The CDR3 has 15 amino acids. Between the trimmed V and J ends, which lost 0 bases and 6 bases, there was a span of 16 bases.

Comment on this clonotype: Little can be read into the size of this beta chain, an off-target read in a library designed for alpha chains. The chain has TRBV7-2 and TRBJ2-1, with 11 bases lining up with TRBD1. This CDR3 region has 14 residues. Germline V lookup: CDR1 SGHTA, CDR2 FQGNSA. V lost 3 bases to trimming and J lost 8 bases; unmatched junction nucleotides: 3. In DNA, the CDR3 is TGTGCCAGCAGCTTGGACAGGGGGCGGGATGAGCAGTTCTTC. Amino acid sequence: CASSLDRGRDEQFF.

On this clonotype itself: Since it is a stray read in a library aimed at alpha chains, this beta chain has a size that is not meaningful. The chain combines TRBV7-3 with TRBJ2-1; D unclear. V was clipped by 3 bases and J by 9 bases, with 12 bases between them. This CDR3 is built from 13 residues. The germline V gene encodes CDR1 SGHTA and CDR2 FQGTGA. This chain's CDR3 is CASSFSPGGEQFF. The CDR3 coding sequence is TGTGCCAGCAGCTTCTCCCCGGGCGGTGAGCAGTTCTTC.

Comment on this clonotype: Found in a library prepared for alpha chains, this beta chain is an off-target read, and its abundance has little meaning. CDR3 sequence: CATSRDERTQETQYF. The CDR3 bases are TGTGCCACCAGCAGAGATGAACGGACACAAGAGACCCAGTACTTC. The chain is built from TRBV15 and TRBJ2-5; possible D gene TRBD1, 5 bases. The CDR3 extends over 15 amino acids. V lost 0 bases, J lost 2 bases, and 10 bases lay in between. Germline-derived CDR1 and CDR2 are LNHNV and YYDKDF (reference sequence).

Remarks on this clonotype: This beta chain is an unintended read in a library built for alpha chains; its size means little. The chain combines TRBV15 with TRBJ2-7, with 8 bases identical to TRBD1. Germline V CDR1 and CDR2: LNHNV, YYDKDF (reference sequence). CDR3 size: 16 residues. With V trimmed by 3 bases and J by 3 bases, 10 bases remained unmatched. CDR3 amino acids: CATSSDLTGAGYEQYF. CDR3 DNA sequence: TGTGCCACCAGCAGCGACTTGACAGGGGCCGGCTACGAGCAGTACTTC.

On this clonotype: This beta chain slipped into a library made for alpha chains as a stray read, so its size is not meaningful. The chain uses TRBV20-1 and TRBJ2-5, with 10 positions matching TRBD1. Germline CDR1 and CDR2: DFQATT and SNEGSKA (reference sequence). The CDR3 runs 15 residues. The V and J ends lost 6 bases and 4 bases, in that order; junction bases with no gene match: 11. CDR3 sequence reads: CSALRGQGTGETQYF. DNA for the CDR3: TGCAGTGCGCTGAGGGGACAGGGGACCGGAGAGACCCAGTACTTC.

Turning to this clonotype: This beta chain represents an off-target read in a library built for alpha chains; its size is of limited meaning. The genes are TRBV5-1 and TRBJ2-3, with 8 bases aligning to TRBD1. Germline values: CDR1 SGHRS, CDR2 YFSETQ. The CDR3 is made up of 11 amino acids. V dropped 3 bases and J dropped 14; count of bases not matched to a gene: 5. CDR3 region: CASSSQGARYF. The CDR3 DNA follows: TGCGCCAGCAGCTCCCAGGGGGCGCGGTATTTT.

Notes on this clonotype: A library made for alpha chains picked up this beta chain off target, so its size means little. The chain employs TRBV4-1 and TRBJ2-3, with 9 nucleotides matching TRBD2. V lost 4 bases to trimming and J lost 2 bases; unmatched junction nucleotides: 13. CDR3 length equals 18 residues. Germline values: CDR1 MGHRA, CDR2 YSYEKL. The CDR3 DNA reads TGCGCCAGCAGCCGACTGGGACTAGCTGTTACTCACACAGATACGCAGTATTTT. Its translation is CASSRLGLAVTHTDTQYF.

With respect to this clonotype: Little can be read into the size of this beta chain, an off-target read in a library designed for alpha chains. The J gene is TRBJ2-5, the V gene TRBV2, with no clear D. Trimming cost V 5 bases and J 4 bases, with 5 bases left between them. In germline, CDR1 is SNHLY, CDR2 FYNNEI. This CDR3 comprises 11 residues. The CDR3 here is CASSPGETQYF. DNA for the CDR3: TGTGCCAGCAGTCCGGGAGAGACCCAGTACTTC. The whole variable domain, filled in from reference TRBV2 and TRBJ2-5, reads EPEVTQTPSHQVTQMGQEVILRCVPISNHLYFYWYRQILGQKVEFLVSFYNNEISEKSEIFDDQFSVERPDGSNFTLKIRSTKLEDSAMYFCASSPGETQYFGPGTRLLVL.

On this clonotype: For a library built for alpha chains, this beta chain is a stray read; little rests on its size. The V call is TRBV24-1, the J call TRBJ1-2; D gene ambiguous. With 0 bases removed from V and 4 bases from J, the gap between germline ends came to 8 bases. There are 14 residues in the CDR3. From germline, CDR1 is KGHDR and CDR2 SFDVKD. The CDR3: CATSDLSRGYGYTF. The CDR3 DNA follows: TGTGCCACCAGTGATTTGTCCCGCGGCTATGGCTACACCTTC.

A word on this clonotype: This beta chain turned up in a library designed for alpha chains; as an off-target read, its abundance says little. CDR3 DNA sequence: TGTGCCAGCAGGCCGCTGGGAGATACGCAGTATTTT. It specifies CASRPLGDTQYF. The rearrangement joins TRBV27 to TRBJ2-3; no reliable D call. CDR3 size: 12 residues. The V gene's germline CDR1 is MNHEY and CDR2 SMNVEV (reference sequence). V shed 6 bases and J shed 5 bases, with 9 bases lying between them.

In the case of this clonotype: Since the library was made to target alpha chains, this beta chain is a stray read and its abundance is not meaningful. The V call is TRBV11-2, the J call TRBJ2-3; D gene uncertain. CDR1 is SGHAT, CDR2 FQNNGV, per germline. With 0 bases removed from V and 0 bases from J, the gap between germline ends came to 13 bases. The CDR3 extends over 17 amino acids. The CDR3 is CASSLDAGSPSTDTQYF. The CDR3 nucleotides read TGTGCCAGCAGCTTAGATGCAGGATCCCCTAGCACAGATACGCAGTATTTT.

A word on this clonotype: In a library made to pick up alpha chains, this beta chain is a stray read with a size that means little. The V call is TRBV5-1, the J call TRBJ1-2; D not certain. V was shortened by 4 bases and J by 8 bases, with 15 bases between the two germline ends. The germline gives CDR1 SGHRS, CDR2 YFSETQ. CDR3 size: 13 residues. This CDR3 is CASSPGVSQGYTF. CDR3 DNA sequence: TGCGCCAGCAGCCCCGGAGTCAGTCAGGGCTACACCTTC.

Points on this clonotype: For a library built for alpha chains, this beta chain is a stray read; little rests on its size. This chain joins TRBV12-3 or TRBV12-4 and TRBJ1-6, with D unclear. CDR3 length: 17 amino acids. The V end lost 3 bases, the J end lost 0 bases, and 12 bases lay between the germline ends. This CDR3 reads CASSFFAGSSYNSPLHF. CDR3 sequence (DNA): TGTGCCAGCAGTTTCTTCGCGGGGAGCTCCTATAATTCACCCCTCCACTTT.

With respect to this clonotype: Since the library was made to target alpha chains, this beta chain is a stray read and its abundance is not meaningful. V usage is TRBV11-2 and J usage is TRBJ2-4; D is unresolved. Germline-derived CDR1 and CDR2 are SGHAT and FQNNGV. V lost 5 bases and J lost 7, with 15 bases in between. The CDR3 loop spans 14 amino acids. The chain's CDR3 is CASSPGNRGNIQYF. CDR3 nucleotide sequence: TGTGCCAGCAGCCCGGGCAACCGTGGGAACATTCAGTACTTC.

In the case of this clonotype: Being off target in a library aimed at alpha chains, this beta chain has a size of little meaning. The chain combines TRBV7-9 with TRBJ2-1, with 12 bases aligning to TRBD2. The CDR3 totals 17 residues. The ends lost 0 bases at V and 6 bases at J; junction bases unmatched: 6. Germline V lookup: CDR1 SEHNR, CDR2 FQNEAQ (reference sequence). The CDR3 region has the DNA TGTGCCAGCAGCTTAGCCCACTCTAGCGGGAGGGCCAATGAGCAGTTCTTC. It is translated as CASSLAHSSGRANEQFF.